This T cell receptor beta chain appears in the sequencing data of a study of response to subunit inactivated influenza vaccine. J gave up 6 bases and V 6 bases, and 15 bases lay outside the gene matches. The CDR3 loop spans 16 amino acids. CDR1 and CDR2 from the germline V gene are DFQATT and SNEGSKA (reference sequence). Broader study findings: T cells newly recruited by each seasonal influenza vaccination are few, the authors suggested.

One entry per CDR3 protein results from TCRdb running MiXCR on the RT-PCR reads. The sample lists about 700,000 distinct CDR3 sequences, around 15% seen once, with around 7.6% in the top ten. This clonotype was observed a few times. Its cognate antigen is unknown. This chain connects TRBV20-1 to TRBJ1-5; 9 nucleotides match TRBD1. The TCR was taken from a man aged 45-65 years who received an inactivated influenza vaccine. This sample comprised PBMCs from blood, obtained around two weeks before vaccination. In DNA, the CDR3 is TGCAGTGCCAGCGTGGGGGGGACAGGGTATTTTCAGCCCCAGCATTTT. Encoded protein: CSASVGGTGYFQPQHF.